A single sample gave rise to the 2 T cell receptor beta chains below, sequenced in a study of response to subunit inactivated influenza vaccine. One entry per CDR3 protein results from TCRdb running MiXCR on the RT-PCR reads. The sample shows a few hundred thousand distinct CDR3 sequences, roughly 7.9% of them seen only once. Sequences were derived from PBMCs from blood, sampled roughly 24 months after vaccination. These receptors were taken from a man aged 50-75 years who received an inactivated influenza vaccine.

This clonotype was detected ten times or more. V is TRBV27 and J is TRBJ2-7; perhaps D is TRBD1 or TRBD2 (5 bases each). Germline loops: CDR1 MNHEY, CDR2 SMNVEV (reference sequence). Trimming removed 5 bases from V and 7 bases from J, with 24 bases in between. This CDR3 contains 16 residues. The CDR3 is CASSPSGDPRYQEQYF. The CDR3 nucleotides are TGTGCCAGCAGTCCGTCCGGGGACCCACGGTATCAGGAGCAGTACTTC.

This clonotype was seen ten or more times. DNA of the CDR3: TGTGCCAGCAGCTTGGAGTGGACAGCCTCCGAGCAGTACTTC. Translating it yields CASSLEWTASEQYF. V usage is TRBV5-5 and J usage is TRBJ2-7; D possibly corresponds to TRBD1 (6 bases). V lost 0 bases and J 6 bases, leaving 13 bases between the germline ends. In germline, CDR1 is SGHKS, CDR2 YYEKEE (reference sequence). The CDR3 contains 14 residues.